Following are 27 T cell receptor beta chains from one sample sequenced in a study of regulatory T cells in long-lasting Graves disease. Regarding time point: persistent/refractory GD, antithyroid drugs over 5 years with positive TRAb. With RNA extracted from PBMCs as input, the TCR library was made. CDR3-region Arm-PCR and iRepertoire HTBI primers produced the TCR beta libraries. Each CDR3 protein gets one entry after TCRdb re-called the multiplex PCR reads with MiXCR. The sample holds 400,000 to 600,000 distinct CDR3 sequences, approximately 21% seen once. The sequencing used peripheral blood mononuclear cells (PBMCs), collected when the disease was refractory, from a patient treated with antithyroid drugs. The receptor source for this set is a female donor with Graves disease.

The chain carries TRBV24-1 and TRBJ2-1, with no clear D. The CDR3 totals 11 residues. Deletions cut 12 bases from V and 2 bases from J, with 7 bases between. Germline loops: CDR1 KGHDR, CDR2 SFDVKD. The CDR3 sequence: CAAGTYNEQFF. The CDR3 DNA is TGTGCCGCTGGGACCTACAATGAGCAGTTCTTC.

The CDR3 bases are TGTGCCAGCAGCTTAGAGGGACAGGGCGGTGAGCAGTTCTTC. Encoded protein: CASSLEGQGGEQFF. The V call is TRBV7-8, the J call TRBJ2-1; 9 positions agree with TRBD1. Germline-derived CDR1 and CDR2 are SGHVS and FQNEAQ. CDR3 length: 14 residues. Germline trimming cut 1 base from V and 9 bases from J; bases unmatched to any gene: 4.

This clonotype occurred many times. This sequence joins TRBV19 and TRBJ1-4; D remains unclear. Deletions cut 10 bases from V and 4 bases from J, with 13 bases between. The CDR3 sequence is 13 residues long. Germline loops: CDR1 LNHDA, CDR2 SQIVND (reference sequence). The CDR3 nucleotides are TGTGCCACCGCGGACGCTTATAATGAAAAACTGTTTTTT. Its protein product is CATADAYNEKLFF. Using reference TRBV19 and TRBJ1-4 for the parts outside the CDR3, the full variable domain is DGGITQSPKYLFRKEGQNVTLSCEQNLNHDAMYWYRQDPGQGLRLIYYSQIVNDFQKGDIAEGYSVSREKKESFPLTVTSAQKNPTAFYLCATADAYNEKLFFGSGTQLSVL.

This clonotype showed up just a few times. This chain links TRBV27 with TRBJ1-4, with 9 positions matching TRBD1. The CDR3 spans 16 residues. Trimming took 4 bases from V and 0 from J; bases not matched to a gene: 3. The germline V gene encodes CDR1 MNHEY and CDR2 SMNVEV (reference sequence). The CDR3 reads CASSSDRGSTNEKLFF. Here the CDR3 DNA reads TGTGCCAGCAGTTCGGACAGGGGATCAACTAATGAAAAACTGTTTTTT.

This clonotype was observed once. The chain uses TRBV19 and TRBJ2-7; 8 nucleotides align to TRBD1. Germline CDR1 reads LNHDA; CDR2 reads SQIVND (reference sequence). This CDR3 is built from 16 residues. V was clipped by 6 bases and J by 3 bases; unmatched bases: 13. CDR3 sequence: CASRGLLGQDGYEQYF. The CDR3 bases are TGTGCCAGTAGGGGACTTTTGGGACAGGACGGCTACGAGCAGTACTTC. The full variable domain, rest sourced from reference TRBV19 and TRBJ2-7, is DGGITQSPKYLFRKEGQNVTLSCEQNLNHDAMYWYRQDPGQGLRLIYYSQIVNDFQKGDIAEGYSVSREKKESFPLTVTSAQKNPTAFYLCASRGLLGQDGYEQYFGPGTRLTVT.

The table lists this clonotype with many counts. The V call is TRBV7-2, the J call TRBJ1-6, with a weak D call TRBD1 (5 bases). Looked up from germline, CDR1 is SGHTA and CDR2 is FQGNSA. The CDR3 consists of 14 residues. Deletions cut 3 bases from V and 10 bases from J, with 13 bases between. Written as DNA, the CDR3 is TGTGCCAGCAGCTTCTGGTTCCGGGACTCACCCCTCCACTTT. This translates into CASSFWFRDSPLHF.

The chain couples TRBV7-2 to TRBJ2-2; 10 nucleotides match TRBD2. This CDR3 has 16 amino acids. The germline gives CDR1 SGHTA, CDR2 FQGNSA. V was pared by 5 bases and J by 4 bases, with 7 bases of the junction left unmatched. In DNA form, the CDR3 reads TGTGCCAGCAGCCTACCGGGACTAGCGACCACCGGGGAGCTGTTTTTT. The encoded protein is CASSLPGLATTGELFF.

This clonotype was picked up a small number of times. The chain recombines TRBV19 with TRBJ2-6; D unclear. This CDR3 is 14 amino acids long. V lost 2 bases and J lost 2, with 4 bases in between. Germline V CDR1 and CDR2: LNHDA, SQIVND (reference sequence). The CDR3 nucleotides are TGTGCCAGTAGTATAAGTCCTGGGGCCAACGTCCTGACTTTC. Its translation: CASSISPGANVLTF. The full variable domain, in which reference TRBV19 and TRBJ2-6 provide the parts outside the CDR3, is DGGITQSPKYLFRKEGQNVTLSCEQNLNHDAMYWYRQDPGQGLRLIYYSQIVNDFQKGDIAEGYSVSREKKESFPLTVTSAQKNPTAFYLCASSISPGANVLTFGAGSRLTVL.

The rearrangement joins TRBV29-1 to TRBJ2-5, with D perhaps TRBD2 (7 bases). Germline values: CDR1 SQVTM, CDR2 ANQGSEA. The CDR3 covers 13 residues. The ends were cut back, 8 bases at V and 4 bases at J, with 17 bases in the middle. The CDR3 DNA is TGCAGCCTCCTAGGGGGGGCCGGAGAGACCCAGTACTTC. Residues: CSLLGGAGETQYF.

This clonotype has ten or more counts. The J gene is TRBJ2-2, the V gene TRBV30; D is uncertain. The CDR3 length is 11 residues. Trimming took off 5 bases at V and 7 bases at J, with 8 bases between the two ends. Germline CDR1 reads GTSNPN; CDR2 reads SVGIG (reference sequence). The CDR3 loop reads CAWAWDGELFF. CDR3 DNA sequence: TGTGCCTGGGCGTGGGACGGGGAGCTGTTTTTT.

This chain uses TRBV20-1 with TRBJ2-4; D is perhaps TRBD1 or TRBD2 (5 bases each). V lost 3 bases and J lost 2, with 17 bases in between. Per the germline V gene, CDR1 is DFQATT and CDR2 is SNEGSKA (reference sequence). The CDR3 contains 16 residues. The DNA of the CDR3 is TGCAGTGCTAGTGGGCCTGGGGGAGTAACCAAAAACATTCAGTACTTC. This codes for CSASGPGGVTKNIQYF.

This clonotype came up a few times. The chain uses TRBV20-1 and TRBJ2-7, with 11 bases lining up with TRBD2. The V and J ends lost 4 bases and 3 bases, in that order; junction bases with no gene match: 2. There are 13 residues in the CDR3. CDR1 DFQATT and CDR2 SNEGSKA come from the germline V gene (reference sequence). The CDR3: CSATGTSGYEQYF. The CDR3 DNA follows: TGCAGTGCTACCGGGACTAGCGGCTACGAGCAGTACTTC.

This clonotype was detected a few times. The chain employs TRBV11-1 and TRBJ2-2; no clear D. The CDR3 has 16 residues. Between the trimmed V and J ends, which lost 0 bases and 1 base, there was a span of 9 bases. Germline CDR1 is SGHAT and CDR2 is FQDESV (reference sequence). The chain's CDR3 is CASSLASYGNTGELFF. The CDR3 DNA reads as TGTGCCAGCAGCTTAGCCTCGTACGGGAACACCGGGGAGCTGTTTTTT.

This chain links TRBV29-1 with TRBJ1-1, with a weak D call TRBD1 (6 bases). Trimming stripped 6 bases from V and 1 base from J, with 9 bases between. CDR3 length: 12 amino acids. The germline V gene encodes CDR1 SQVTM and CDR2 ANQGSEA. The CDR3 sequence is CSVQGWNTEAFF. CDR3 DNA sequence: TGCAGCGTGCAGGGGTGGAACACTGAAGCTTTCTTT.

Regarding this clonotype: A far larger clone is off by one base, so a read error is likely. The chain joins TRBV11-3 to TRBJ1-1; D is perhaps TRBD1 (6 bases). The length of the CDR3 is 15 residues. The germline CDR1 and CDR2 sequences are SGHNT and YENEEA. Trimming removed 5 bases at V and 1 base at J, with 14 bases between. This CDR3 reads CASSRSRGWNTEAFF. CDR3 DNA: TGTGCCAGCAGCCGGAGCAGGGGTTGGAACACTGAAGCTTTCTTT.

This clonotype was detected many times. V usage is TRBV28 and J usage is TRBJ1-5; D may be TRBD1 (5 bases). The ends were cut back, 2 bases at V and 4 bases at J, with 9 bases in the middle. The CDR3 sequence is 14 residues long. The V gene's germline CDR1 is MDHEN and CDR2 SYDVKM. The CDR3 sequence is CASSLGQRNQPQHF. Here the CDR3 DNA reads TGTGCCAGCAGTTTAGGACAAAGAAATCAGCCCCAGCATTTT.

This clonotype appeared many times. This rearrangement joins TRBV6-5 to TRBJ2-5, with 9 bases matching TRBD1. CDR3 length: 15 residues. V shed 2 bases, J shed 8 bases, and the junction held 9 bases outside the gene matches. Germline assignment: CDR1 MNHEY and CDR2 SVGAGI. The CDR3 DNA follows: TGTGCCAGCAGTTACGACGACAGGGGGAAGAGAACCCAGTACTTC. It codes for CASSYDDRGKRTQYF.

This clonotype has at least ten counts. The rearrangement joins TRBV12-3 or TRBV12-4 to TRBJ1-2; 7 nucleotides line up with TRBD1. The V segment lost 4 bases and the J segment 6 bases; nucleotides outside the gene matches: 5. The CDR3 contains 13 residues. The DNA for the CDR3 is TGTGCCAGCAGTTCACAGGGGAATGATGGCTACACCTTC. Translation gives CASSSQGNDGYTF.

The chain employs TRBV9 and TRBJ2-5; D is possibly TRBD1 or TRBD2 (5 bases each). This CDR3 comprises 16 residues. The germline CDR1 and CDR2 sequences are SGDLS and YYNGEE. The ends were cut back, 1 base at V and 5 bases at J, with 18 bases in the middle. The CDR3 here is CASSVQGGTPWETQYF. CDR3 DNA sequence: TGTGCCAGCAGCGTACAGGGTGGGACCCCGTGGGAGACCCAGTACTTC.

The chain is built from TRBV12-3 or TRBV12-4 and TRBJ1-3; 9 bases line up with TRBD1. V shed 7 bases, J shed 4 bases, and the junction held 5 bases outside the gene matches. The CDR3 is made up of 14 amino acids. The chain's CDR3 is CASKRTGEGNTIYF. As DNA, the CDR3 is TGTGCCAGCAAACGGACAGGGGAGGGAAACACCATATATTTT.

This clonotype was seen repeatedly, ten times or more. The rearrangement joins TRBV28 to TRBJ1-5, with unresolved D. With 1 base removed from V and 7 bases from J, the gap between germline ends came to 11 bases. The germline gives CDR1 MDHEN, CDR2 SYDVKM. The CDR3 length is 14 residues. The CDR3 bases are TGTGCCAGCAGTTTATACGGAGAAGGCCAGCCCCAGCATTTT. As protein: CASSLYGEGQPQHF. The variable domain in full, completed from reference TRBV28 and TRBJ1-5, reads DVKVTQSSRYLVKRTGEKVFLECVQDMDHENMFWYRQDPGLGLRLIYFSYDVKMKEKGDIPEGYSVSREKKERFSLILESASTNQTSMYLCASSLYGEGQPQHFGDGTRLSIL.

The CDR3 region has the DNA TGCAGTGCCGCCGGGGGGCCGGGGGAGACCCAGTACTTC. It is translated as CSAAGGPGETQYF. The genes are TRBV20-1 and TRBJ2-5; perhaps TRBD2 as D (7 bases). This CDR3 has 13 residues. Deletions cut 6 bases from V and 5 bases from J, with 16 bases between. Per the germline V gene, CDR1 is DFQATT and CDR2 is SNEGSKA (reference sequence).

This clonotype was counted a few times. The gene calls are TRBV12-3 or TRBV12-4 and TRBJ2-6, with 12 positions matching TRBD1. Unmatched junction bases numbered 9, after V lost 8 bases and J lost 4 bases. The CDR3 has 17 amino acids. The DNA for the CDR3 is TGTGCCAGCGAACCGGGACAGGGGGCGGAAGGGGCCAACGTCCTGACTTTC. As protein: CASEPGQGAEGANVLTF.

At least ten counts were recorded for this clonotype. The CDR3 loop is CASSFSLAGQETQYF. CDR3 nucleotide sequence: TGTGCCAGCAGTTTTAGTCTTGCGGGCCAAGAGACCCAGTACTTC. The gene calls are TRBV12-3 or TRBV12-4 and TRBJ2-5; D is perhaps TRBD2 (5 bases). CDR3 length equals 15 residues. Trimming removed 3 bases at V and 1 base at J, with 12 bases between.

This clonotype has ten or more counts. The V gene is TRBV28, the J gene TRBJ1-1; the match to TRBD1 covers 7 bases. The V gene's germline CDR1 is MDHEN and CDR2 SYDVKM. Germline trimming cut 1 base from V and 5 bases from J; bases unmatched to any gene: 10. The CDR3 has 16 residues. CDR3 bases: TGTGCCAGCAGTTTATTGGGGACAGCTAGCCAAACTGAAGCTTTCTTT. It encodes CASSLLGTASQTEAFF. Drawing the rest from reference TRBV28 and TRBJ1-1, the complete variable domain is DVKVTQSSRYLVKRTGEKVFLECVQDMDHENMFWYRQDPGLGLRLIYFSYDVKMKEKGDIPEGYSVSREKKERFSLILESASTNQTSMYLCASSLLGTASQTEAFFGQGTRLTVV.

This clonotype has a handful of counts. The chain uses TRBV12-5 and TRBJ1-5; 9 positions match TRBD1. CDR1 is LGHNT and CDR2 is FRNRAP in the germline V gene. This CDR3 has 19 residues. J was trimmed by 0 bases and V by 5 bases; bases with no gene match: 14. The CDR3 DNA follows: TGTGCTAGTGGTGGCGCGGACAGGGGAAGGTTGGATAGCAATCAGCCCCAGCATTTT. Amino acid sequence: CASGGADRGRLDSNQPQHF.

This clonotype was recorded at least ten times. V and J are TRBV28 and TRBJ2-7; a weak D match, TRBD2 (6 bases). Trimming pared 4 bases from V and 7 bases from J, leaving 17 bases between. The germline CDR1 and CDR2 sequences are MDHEN and SYDVKM. CDR3 length: 14 residues. The CDR3 sequence: CASSSPSAWAEQYF. CDR3 bases: TGTGCCAGCAGTTCCCCTAGCGCCTGGGCTGAGCAGTACTTC.